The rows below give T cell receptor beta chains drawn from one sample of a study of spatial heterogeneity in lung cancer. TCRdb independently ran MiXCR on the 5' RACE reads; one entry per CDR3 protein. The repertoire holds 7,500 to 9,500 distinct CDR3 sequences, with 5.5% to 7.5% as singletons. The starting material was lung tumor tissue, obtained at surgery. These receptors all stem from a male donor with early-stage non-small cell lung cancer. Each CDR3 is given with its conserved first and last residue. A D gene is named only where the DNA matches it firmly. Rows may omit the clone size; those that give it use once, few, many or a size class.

CDR3aa: CSALEAKAFYEQYF; CDR3nt: TGCAGTGCCCTAGAAGCGAAGGCATTCTACGAGCAGTACTTC; j_gene: TRBJ2-7; v_gene: TRBV20-1; abundance: medium-sized; d_gene: .
CDR3aa: CAISFRDSSYNEQFF; CDR3nt: TGTGCCATCAGTTTCCGGGACTCTTCCTACAATGAGCAGTTCTTC; j_gene: TRBJ2-1; v_gene: TRBV10-3; abundance: many; d_gene: .
CDR3aa: CASGPALGGEKLFF; CDR3nt: TGCGCCAGTGGGCCGGCCCTTGGTGGTGAAAAACTGTTTTTT; j_gene: TRBJ1-4; v_gene: TRBV5-1; abundance: many; d_gene: .
CDR3aa: CASSVLGDTEAFF; CDR3nt: TGTGCCAGCAGTGTCCTCGGGGACACTGAAGCTTTCTTT; j_gene: TRBJ1-1; v_gene: TRBV6-1; abundance: many; d_gene: .
CDR3aa: CASSRNLGPFSGNTIYF; CDR3nt: TGTGCCAGCAGCCGAAACCTCGGACCGTTCTCTGGAAACACCATATATTTT; j_gene: TRBJ1-3; v_gene: TRBV6-5; abundance: many; d_gene: .
CDR3aa: CASSLDRGYEQYF; CDR3nt: TGTGCCAGCAGTTTGGACAGGGGGTACGAGCAGTACTTC; j_gene: TRBJ2-7; v_gene: TRBV6-5; abundance: .; d_gene: TRBD1
CDR3aa: CASSLGAGASGELFF; CDR3nt: TGTGCCAGCAGTTTAGGGGCAGGTGCGAGCGGGGAGCTGTTTTTT; j_gene: TRBJ2-2; v_gene: TRBV12-3/TRBV12-4; abundance: medium-sized; d_gene: .
CDR3aa: CASSWGTGELFF; CDR3nt: TGTGCCAGCAGCTGGGGGACCGGGGAGCTGTTTTTT; j_gene: TRBJ2-2; v_gene: TRBV7-8; abundance: medium-sized; d_gene: .
CDR3aa: CASSLAGRRSYEQYF; CDR3nt: TGCGCCAGCAGCTTGGCGGGCAGGCGCTCCTACGAGCAGTACTTC; j_gene: TRBJ2-7; v_gene: TRBV5-1; abundance: medium-sized; d_gene: .
CDR3aa: CASSLGPTTEAFF; CDR3nt: TGTGCCAGCAGTCTCGGACCGACCACTGAAGCTTTCTTT; j_gene: TRBJ1-1; v_gene: TRBV12-3/TRBV12-4; abundance: medium-sized; d_gene: .
CDR3aa: CASRGGYLDTQYF; CDR3nt: TGCGCCAGCAGGGGAGGGTATTTAGATACGCAGTATTTT; j_gene: TRBJ2-3; v_gene: TRBV10-2; abundance: medium-sized; d_gene: TRBD2
CDR3aa: CASGTSGGVGEQYF; CDR3nt: TGTGCCAGCGGGACTAGCGGGGGGGTAGGGGAGCAGTACTTC; j_gene: TRBJ2-7; v_gene: TRBV12-3/TRBV12-4; abundance: medium-sized; d_gene: TRBD2
CDR3aa: CASSSAGGQYF; CDR3nt: TGTGCCAGCAGTTCTGCAGGAGGCCAGTACTTC; j_gene: TRBJ2-5; v_gene: TRBV6-6; abundance: many; d_gene: .
CDR3aa: CASSLAGGAETQYF; CDR3nt: TGTGCCAGCAGTTTGGCGGGAGGGGCAGAGACCCAGTACTTC; j_gene: TRBJ2-5; v_gene: TRBV12-3/TRBV12-4; abundance: large; d_gene: TRBD2
CDR3aa: CASSSGPKETQYF; CDR3nt: TGTGCCAGCAGCTCCGGACCTAAAGAGACCCAGTACTTC; j_gene: TRBJ2-5; v_gene: TRBV6-5; abundance: .; d_gene: .
CDR3aa: CASSRGDDRPQHF; CDR3nt: TGTGCCAGCAGCCGGGGAGATGACCGCCCCCAGCATTTT; j_gene: TRBJ1-5; v_gene: TRBV14; abundance: many; d_gene: .
CDR3aa: CASRGTGNTGELFF; CDR3nt: TGTGCCAGCAGGGGGACAGGGAACACCGGGGAGCTGTTTTTT; j_gene: TRBJ2-2; v_gene: TRBV12-3/TRBV12-4; abundance: many; d_gene: TRBD1
CDR3aa: CASSFGQAQGAQYF; CDR3nt: TGTGCCAGCAGTTTCGGACAGGCCCAAGGGGCCCAGTACTTC; j_gene: TRBJ2-5; v_gene: TRBV27; abundance: medium-sized; d_gene: TRBD1